Below, 14 T cell receptor beta chains from the same sample are listed, as sequenced in a study of cytomegalovirus exposure and HLA in healthy donors. 60 Vbeta and 13 Jbeta primers were used in PCR. The method was immunoSEQ multiplex PCR; TCRdb's version includes in-frame clones alone and lacks a portion of them. The repertoire holds around 170,000 clones, more than 75% seen once, with over 1.5% in the top ten. The sequenced sample was PBMCs. The receptor set was obtained from a man aged 35-49 years in good health and CMV-seronegative.

The chain combines TRBV14 with TRBJ1-5; D not certain. Trimming pared 0 bases from V and 5 bases from J, leaving 5 bases between. Germline lookup yields CDR1 SGHDN and CDR2 FVKESK. This CDR3 is 13 amino acids long. The CDR3 here is CASSQDIYQPQHF. CDR3 nucleotides: TGTGCCAGCAGCCAAGACATTTATCAGCCCCAGCATTTT.

V and J are TRBV7-2 and TRBJ1-3; 7 bases map to TRBD1. J lost 4 bases, V lost 1 base, and 10 bases had no gene match. Per the germline V gene, CDR1 is SGHTA and CDR2 is FQGNSA. The CDR3 runs to 17 residues. This chain's CDR3 is CASSLDTTGFSGNTIYF. In DNA, the CDR3 is TGTGCCAGCAGCTTAGACACGACAGGGTTCTCGGGAAACACCATATATTTT.

A single count supports this clone. The chain links TRBV5-1 to TRBJ2-7; 9 nucleotides align to TRBD1. Per the germline V gene, CDR1 is SGHRS and CDR2 is YFSETQ. The CDR3 length is 13 residues. V lost 7 bases and J lost 1; bases outside the gene matches: 3. CDR3 loop: CASSGTGSYEQYF. CDR3 nucleotides: TGCGCCAGCTCCGGGACAGGGTCCTACGAGCAGTACTTC.

The V and J genes are TRBV10-2 and TRBJ2-7; D remains ambiguous. Germline loops: CDR1 WSHSY, CDR2 SAAADI. The CDR3 runs 15 residues. V was trimmed by 0 bases and J by 2 bases, leaving 11 bases between them. The CDR3 protein is CASSESADKAYEQYF. CDR3 coding DNA: TGCGCCAGCAGTGAGTCCGCCGACAAGGCCTACGAGCAGTACTTC.

This chain uses TRBV7-2 with TRBJ2-3, with D possibly TRBD1 on 5 matching bases. Germline V gives CDR1 SGHTA, CDR2 FQGNSA. V was cut by 0 bases and J by 2 bases, with 21 bases left in between. This CDR3 region has 19 residues. CDR3 in DNA: TGTGCCAGCAGCTTAGCGGACAAGTCCTACTTCTCACTCACAGATACGCAGTATTTT. Its protein product is CASSLADKSYFSLTDTQYF.

The rearrangement uses TRBV29-1 and TRBJ1-4; D is uncertain. The CDR3 covers 12 residues. Trimming removed 5 bases at V and 0 bases at J, with 4 bases between. Germline CDR1 is SQVTM and CDR2 is ANQGSEA. CDR3 protein: CSVYATNEKLFF. CDR3 coding DNA: TGCAGCGTTTATGCAACTAATGAAAAACTGTTTTTT.

V usage is TRBV5-5 and J usage is TRBJ2-3; D possibly uses TRBD1 or TRBD2 (5 bases each). The germline V and J ends were trimmed by 4 bases and 2 bases, with 14 bases remaining between them. Germline-derived CDR1 and CDR2 are SGHKS and YYEKEE (reference sequence). This CDR3 comprises 15 residues. The CDR3 coding sequence is TGTGCCAGCAGCCTGGAGGTAGGGGCCACAGATACGCAGTATTTT. Translating it yields CASSLEVGATDTQYF.

This clone has only a few counts. This rearrangement joins TRBV6-5 to TRBJ2-7; no clear D. The germline V gene has CDR1 MNHEY and CDR2 SVGAGI. This CDR3 region has 14 residues. V lost 2 bases and J lost 1, with 9 bases in between. CDR3 sequence (DNA): TGTGCCAGCAGTTACGCCACGGTTTCCTACGAGCAGTACTTC. Translating gives CASSYATVSYEQYF.

This chain links TRBV7-3 with TRBJ2-2, with D possibly being TRBD2 (6 bases). This CDR3 spans 16 amino acids. Germline loops: CDR1 SGHTA, CDR2 FQGTGA. V dropped 5 bases and J dropped 4 bases, with 17 bases sitting between them. This CDR3 reads CASSLNSGTGTGELFF. CDR3 nucleotide sequence: TGTGCCAGCAGCCTAAATAGCGGTACAGGCACCGGGGAGCTGTTTTTT.

The CDR3 loop reads CASSLGAGAQTEAFF. DNA for the CDR3: TGTGCCAGCAGCTTAGGGGCAGGGGCACAGACTGAAGCTTTCTTT. The chain recombines TRBV7-2 with TRBJ1-1; D possibly corresponds to TRBD1 (6 bases). The CDR3 has 15 residues. The germline CDR1 and CDR2 sequences are SGHTA and FQGNSA. Trimming left V 1 base short and J 5 bases short, with 14 bases between.

This chain joins TRBV5-6 and TRBJ2-2, with 10 bases fitting TRBD2. The junction had 6 bases not matched to a gene; V was cut back by 4 bases and J by 0 bases. The CDR3 runs 17 residues. The germline gives CDR1 SGHDT, CDR2 YYEEEE. Here the CDR3 reads CASSALGLAANTGELFF. Here the CDR3 DNA reads TGTGCCAGCAGCGCTCTCGGACTAGCGGCGAACACCGGGGAGCTGTTTTTT.

As to this clone: This same CDR3 is encoded by further DNA sequences in the sample. V usage is TRBV6-1 and J usage is TRBJ2-1, with 8 bases identical to TRBD2. There are 15 residues in the CDR3. V was clipped by 2 bases and J by 7 bases; unmatched bases: 7. From germline, CDR1 is MNHNS and CDR2 SASEGT. CDR3: CASSERRPSGNEQFF. The CDR3 DNA follows: TGTGCCAGCAGTGAAAGGCGCCCTAGCGGGAATGAGCAGTTCTTC.

This sequence joins TRBV27 and TRBJ1-2, with unresolved D. Germline CDR1 reads MNHEY; CDR2 reads SMNVEV (reference sequence). The CDR3 runs to 13 residues. With 2 bases removed from V and 8 bases from J, the gap between germline ends came to 12 bases. The CDR3 DNA reads TGTGCCAGCAGTTTAAGTCTGGGAGGCGGCTACACCTTC. This sequence encodes CASSLSLGGGYTF.

V and J are TRBV28 and TRBJ2-3, with a possible D match to TRBD2 (5 bases). Trimming removed 2 bases at V and 3 bases at J, with 9 bases between. The V gene's germline CDR1 is MDHEN and CDR2 SYDVKM. This CDR3 is 14 amino acids long. The CDR3 protein is CASSLGGSTDTQYF. The DNA for the CDR3 is TGTGCCAGCAGTTTAGGTGGGAGTACAGATACGCAGTATTTT.